This T cell receptor beta chain was found in a study of neurological immune-mediated disorders. Each TCR transcript was tagged with a 10-nucleotide random UMI during 5'RACE. From 15-18 subjects, over 160 million TCR-beta sequences were obtained in each sequencing run. TCRdb re-called the 5' RACE reads through MiXCR, storing one row per CDR3 protein. The table shows some 79,000 distinct CDR3 sequences, with roughly an eighth occurring only once. This clonotype was observed many times. Germline V gene sequence: CDR1 SNHLY, CDR2 FYNNEI. The V and J ends lost 3 bases and 4 bases respectively, with 9 bases between them. The CDR3 spans 13 residues. Serving as healthy controls were blood bank volunteers based in Maryland, USA. 2 million PBMCs stored at -80 C were the source of the unsorted libraries.

The chain carries TRBV2 and TRBJ2-5; possible D gene TRBD1, 5 bases. Sequencing was carried out using PBMCs. The TCR was taken from a woman aged 45-59 years in good health. The CDR3 spells CASSEVGAETQYF. As DNA, the CDR3 is TGTGCCAGCAGTGAGGTTGGGGCAGAGACCCAGTACTTC.